Described below is a single TCR beta chain sequence and its context. What it recognizes is unknown. The CDR3 totals 15 residues. Germline V gives CDR1 SEHNR, CDR2 FQNEAQ (reference sequence). The J segment lost 0 bases and the V segment lost 5 bases, leaving 5 bases of the junction unmatched. This sample is drawn from a study of monozygotic twins with cystic fibrosis. Study-level information: Library input was three micrograms of fragmented DNA, with approximately 14 PCR cycles. Study results and caveats: Median Simpson clonality of 0.0095 suggested naive T cells predominated.

Sequenced by immunoSEQ multiplex PCR; TCRdb stores in-frame clones only, minus some. The sample shows more than 15,000 clones, about 89% of them seen only once. This clonotype originated in a girl aged 2-10 years with cystic fibrosis. The specimen sequenced was blood. V is TRBV7-9 and J is TRBJ2-7; 9 nucleotides agree with TRBD2. CDR3: CASSPSGGSSYEQYF. The CDR3 DNA sequence: TGTGCCAGCAGCCCCAGCGGGGGGTCCTCCTACGAGCAGTACTTC.